The present T cell receptor beta chain was sequenced within a study of T cells in Graves' hyperthyroidism and ophthalmopathy (dated by TCRdb to the late 2010s). Regarding the complete study: Peripheral blood was collected at initial diagnosis, before any treatment. A discovery cohort of 95 to 100 patients, roughly 43 with Graves' ophthalmopathy and about 58 with stable Graves' hyperthyroidism, was used to find distinguishing TCR V-J signatures. Prospective prediction of ophthalmopathy was tested in an independent validation cohort consisting of some 18 hyperthyroidism patients and approximately 16 patients who later progressed to ophthalmopathy. For training and testing, the 110 or so patients in the discovery cohort were randomly divided in a 7:3 ratio. In addition, the study compared T-cell repertoires in thyroid tissue and in blood from about 6 Graves' hyperthyroidism patients. After blood sampling, hyperthyroidism patients were treated with methimazole at a starting dose of 30 mg daily, and ophthalmopathy patients were treated with high-dose intravenous methylprednisolone. The paper describes TCR Vbeta CDR3 sequencing of 135 peripheral blood samples, made up of about 41 ophthalmopathy patients, over 70 hyperthyroidism patients and 17 progressor patients.

General findings and caveats noted by the study authors: Most expanded thyroid clonotypes (frequency above 0.001) were also found in blood, which suggests that blood repertoires may mirror thyroid immune responses. Ophthalmopathy was separated from stable hyperthyroidism by a 13 V-J signature model, with roughly 88% sensitivity and about 84% specificity obtained in cross-validation and 80%/75% obtained in testing. In validation, the model predicted progression to ophthalmopathy with about 71% sensitivity and about 73% specificity, a median of approximately 6.5 months before onset. Sample size was not statistically predetermined, and investigators were not blinded to group allocation.

CDR1 and CDR2, looked up from the germline V gene, are MDHEN and SYDVKM. Compared with germline, V lacks 7 bases and J lacks 0 bases; bases without a gene match: 15. The CDR3 has 19 amino acids, counting the end cysteine and phenylalanine. Kept here is only the CDR3 DNA, which spans 57 bases and is read in frame from base 1. Moderately to severely active disease, a Clinical Activity Score of at least 3, a NOSPECS grade of at least 4, and a duration under 3 months were present in ophthalmopathy patients. Any patient with an uncontrolled infection, another autoimmune disease, pregnancy or lactation was excluded. Clinical symptoms, serum thyroxine and TRAb, thyroid ultrasound, and orbital computed tomography formed the basis for the diagnoses. PBMCs were isolated from about 10 ml of fresh peripheral blood by Ficoll-Paque density gradient centrifugation. Total RNA was extracted using Trizol reagent, and RNA quality was assessed on an Agilent 2100 Bioanalyzer.

The TCR beta CDR3 regions were amplified from the RNA transcripts. The TCR CDR3 was subjected to a first round of RT-PCR using the HTBI primer set and the Qiagen OneStep RT-PCR kit. Libraries were constructed in a second round of multiplex PCR, after which size selection and purification were carried out. Sequencing of the libraries was done on an Illumina HiSeq2000 using paired-end 100 bp reads. The published analysis was carried out like this. SOAPnuke was used to process the raw data, removing reads that contained adapters or uncalled bases, had a mean Phred below 15, or lacked an exact match to the constant primer or identifier. High-quality paired reads were merged using COPE v1.2.5, and each unique nucleotide sequence was defined as a clonotype. MiTCR v1.1 was used to align clonotypes to the IMGT TRBV, TRBD and TRBJ reference segments. Only V-J combinations with frequency above 0.0001, covering 99.2% of repertoires, were analysed. The TCS score was defined as the ratio of F50 (clonal expansion) to E x V (chaos), calculated using BLOSUM62-based TCRdist between CDR3 peptides within each V-J. Welch's t-statistics and random forest reduced 500 to 550 V-J features to some 14, which were used in a naive Bayes classifier (R e1071). Through fastp at Q25 and MiXCR, TCRdb rebuilt clones from the public reads, retaining in-frame beta chains. Every distinct CDR3 protein forms one entry, paired with its most common genes and DNA. The V and J calls follow TCRdb's processing rather than the paper's. The sample includes around 690,000 distinct CDR3 sequences, with roughly 20% observed a single time. The top ten clonotypes cover around a third of the sample.

This clonotype was counted a few times. Its target antigen remains unknown. The sample holds no much larger clone one base away, and base qualities are not on file. This receptor was obtained from a man aged 30 to 45 with Graves' ophthalmopathy. The sequence links TRBV28 to TRBJ2-2, with 9 middle bases fitting TRBD2. Input material: blood. The CDR3: CASKTSGRPEGPNTGELFF. The nucleotides are TGTGCCAGCAAGACTAGCGGACGACCCGAAGGACCGAACACCGGGGAGCTGTTTTTT.